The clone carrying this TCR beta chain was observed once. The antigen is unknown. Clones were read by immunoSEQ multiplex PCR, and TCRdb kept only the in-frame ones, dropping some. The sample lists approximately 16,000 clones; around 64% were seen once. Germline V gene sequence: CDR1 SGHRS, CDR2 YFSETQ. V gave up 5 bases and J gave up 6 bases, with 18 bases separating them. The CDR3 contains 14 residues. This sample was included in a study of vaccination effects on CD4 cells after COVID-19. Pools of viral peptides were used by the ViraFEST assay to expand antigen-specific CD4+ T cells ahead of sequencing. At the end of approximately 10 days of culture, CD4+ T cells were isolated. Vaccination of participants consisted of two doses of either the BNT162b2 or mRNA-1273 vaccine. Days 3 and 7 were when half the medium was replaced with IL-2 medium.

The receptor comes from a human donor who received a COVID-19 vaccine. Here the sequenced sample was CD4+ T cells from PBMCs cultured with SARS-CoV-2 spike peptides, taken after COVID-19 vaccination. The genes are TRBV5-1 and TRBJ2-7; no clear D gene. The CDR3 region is CASSSRTLPSEQYF. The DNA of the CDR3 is TGCGCCAGCAGTTCCCGTACTCTCCCCTCCGAGCAGTACTTC.